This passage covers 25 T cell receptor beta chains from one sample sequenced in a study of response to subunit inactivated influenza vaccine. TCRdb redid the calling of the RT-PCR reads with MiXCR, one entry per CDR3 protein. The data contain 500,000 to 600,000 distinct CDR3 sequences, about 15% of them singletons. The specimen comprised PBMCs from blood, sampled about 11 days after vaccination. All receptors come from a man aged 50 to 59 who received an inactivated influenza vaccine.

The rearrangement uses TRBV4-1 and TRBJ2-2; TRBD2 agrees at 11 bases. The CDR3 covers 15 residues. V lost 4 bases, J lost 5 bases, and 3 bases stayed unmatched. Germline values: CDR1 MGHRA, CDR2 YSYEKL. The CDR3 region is CASSLSGGETGELFF. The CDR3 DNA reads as TGCGCCAGCAGCCTTAGCGGGGGGGAGACCGGGGAGCTGTTTTTT.

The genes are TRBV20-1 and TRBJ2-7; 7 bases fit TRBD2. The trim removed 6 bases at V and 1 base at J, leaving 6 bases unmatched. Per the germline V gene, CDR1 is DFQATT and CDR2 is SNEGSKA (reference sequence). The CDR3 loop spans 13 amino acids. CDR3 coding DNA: TGCAGTGCCCAGGGACTAAGTTCCTACGAGCAGTACTTC. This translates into CSAQGLSSYEQYF.

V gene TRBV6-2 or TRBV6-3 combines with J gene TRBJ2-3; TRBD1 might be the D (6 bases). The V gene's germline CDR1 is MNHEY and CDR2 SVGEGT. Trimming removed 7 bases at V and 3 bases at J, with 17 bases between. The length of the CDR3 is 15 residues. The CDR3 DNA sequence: TGTGCCAGCACCTCTACTGGGCAGGGGACAGATACGCAGTATTTT. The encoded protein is CASTSTGQGTDTQYF.

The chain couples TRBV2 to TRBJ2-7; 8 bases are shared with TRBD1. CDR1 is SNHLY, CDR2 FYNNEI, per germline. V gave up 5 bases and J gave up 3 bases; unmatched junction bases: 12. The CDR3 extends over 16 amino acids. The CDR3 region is CASSNLPGGRNYEQYF. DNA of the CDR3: TGTGCCAGCAGTAACCTCCCAGGGGGCAGAAACTACGAGCAGTACTTC.

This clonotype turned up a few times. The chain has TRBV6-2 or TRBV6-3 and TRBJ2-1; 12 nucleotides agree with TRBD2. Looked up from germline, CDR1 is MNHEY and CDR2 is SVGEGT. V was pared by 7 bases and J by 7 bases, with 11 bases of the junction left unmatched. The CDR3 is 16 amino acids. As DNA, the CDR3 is TGTGCCAGCAACCTACCTAGCGGGAGGGTGTCTAATGAGCAGTTCTTC. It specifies CASNLPSGRVSNEQFF.

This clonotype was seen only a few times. CDR3 sequence reads: CSVEGSGRIYEQFF. As DNA, the CDR3 is TGCAGCGTTGAGGGTAGCGGGAGAATTTATGAGCAGTTCTTC. The chain is built from TRBV29-1 and TRBJ2-1, with 9 bases matching TRBD2. Unmatched junction bases numbered 8, after V lost 3 bases and J lost 8 bases. Germline V gene sequence: CDR1 SQVTM, CDR2 ANQGSEA. The length of the CDR3 is 14 residues.

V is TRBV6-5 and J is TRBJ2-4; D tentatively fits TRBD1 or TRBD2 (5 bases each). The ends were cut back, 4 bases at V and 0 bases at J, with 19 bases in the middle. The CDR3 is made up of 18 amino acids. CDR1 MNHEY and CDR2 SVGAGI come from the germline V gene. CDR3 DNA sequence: TGTGCCAGCAGTTTGGGTGGGGACCCAACTCTAGCCAAAAACATTCAGTACTTC. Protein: CASSLGGDPTLAKNIQYF.

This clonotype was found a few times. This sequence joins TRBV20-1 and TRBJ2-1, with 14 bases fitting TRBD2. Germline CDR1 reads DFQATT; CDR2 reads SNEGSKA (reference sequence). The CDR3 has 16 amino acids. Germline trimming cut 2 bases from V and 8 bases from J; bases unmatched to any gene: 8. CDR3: CSARPGTSGSGDEQFF. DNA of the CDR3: TGCAGTGCTAGACCGGGGACTAGCGGGAGTGGAGATGAGCAGTTCTTC.

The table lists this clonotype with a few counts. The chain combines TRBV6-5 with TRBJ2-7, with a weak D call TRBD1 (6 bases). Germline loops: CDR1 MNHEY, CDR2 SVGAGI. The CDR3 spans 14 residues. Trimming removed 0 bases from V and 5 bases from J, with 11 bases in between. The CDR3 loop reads CASSYSSRGNEQYF. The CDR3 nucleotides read TGTGCCAGCAGTTACTCGAGCAGGGGCAACGAGCAGTACTTC.

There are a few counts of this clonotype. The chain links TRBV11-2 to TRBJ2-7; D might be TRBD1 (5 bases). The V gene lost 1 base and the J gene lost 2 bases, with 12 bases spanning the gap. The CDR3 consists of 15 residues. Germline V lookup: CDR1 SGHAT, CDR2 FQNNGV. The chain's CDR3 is CASSLVGQRTYEQYF. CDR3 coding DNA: TGTGCCAGCAGCTTAGTGGGGCAGCGCACCTACGAGCAGTACTTC.

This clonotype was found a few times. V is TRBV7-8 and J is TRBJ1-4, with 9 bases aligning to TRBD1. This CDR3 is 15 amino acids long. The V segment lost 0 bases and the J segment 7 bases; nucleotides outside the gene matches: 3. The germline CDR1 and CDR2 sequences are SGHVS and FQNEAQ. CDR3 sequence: CASSLAGTGIEKLFF. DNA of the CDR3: TGTGCCAGCAGCTTAGCCGGGACAGGGATTGAAAAACTGTTTTTT.

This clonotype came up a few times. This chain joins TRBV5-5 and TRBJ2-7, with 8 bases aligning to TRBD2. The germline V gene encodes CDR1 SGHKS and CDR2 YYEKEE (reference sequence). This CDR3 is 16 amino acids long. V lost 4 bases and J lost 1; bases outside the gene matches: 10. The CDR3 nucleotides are TGTGCCAGCAGCCGGGGGGGTAGCGTAAAATCCTACGAGCAGTACTTC. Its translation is CASSRGGSVKSYEQYF.

This CDR3 is CASSLERRTSTDTQYF. In DNA, the CDR3 is TGTGCCAGCAGTTTAGAGAGGCGGACTAGCACAGATACGCAGTATTTT. The chain couples TRBV28 to TRBJ2-3, with D possibly being TRBD2 (5 bases). Germline-derived CDR1 and CDR2 are MDHEN and SYDVKM. The CDR3 runs 16 residues. Trimming shortened V by 2 bases and J by 0 bases, and 12 bases separated the two germline ends. The full variable domain, rest sourced from reference TRBV28 and TRBJ2-3, is DVKVTQSSRYLVKRTGEKVFLECVQDMDHENMFWYRQDPGLGLRLIYFSYDVKMKEKGDIPEGYSVSREKKERFSLILESASTNQTSMYLCASSLERRTSTDTQYFGPGTRLTVL.

The CDR3 loop reads CSARNMAGGAEGYTF. The CDR3 DNA reads TGCAGTGCTAGAAATATGGCAGGTGGGGCGGAGGGCTACACCTTC. The chain has TRBV20-1 and TRBJ1-2, with D possibly matching TRBD1 (5 bases). V lost 2 bases, J lost 8 bases, and 21 bases lay in between. The germline CDR1 and CDR2 sequences are DFQATT and SNEGSKA (reference sequence). CDR3 length: 15 residues.

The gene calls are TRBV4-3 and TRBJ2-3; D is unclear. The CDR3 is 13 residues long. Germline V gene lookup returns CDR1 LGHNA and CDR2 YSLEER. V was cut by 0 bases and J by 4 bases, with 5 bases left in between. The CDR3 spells CASSQEGPDTQYF. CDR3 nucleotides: TGCGCCAGCAGCCAAGAAGGTCCAGATACGCAGTATTTT.

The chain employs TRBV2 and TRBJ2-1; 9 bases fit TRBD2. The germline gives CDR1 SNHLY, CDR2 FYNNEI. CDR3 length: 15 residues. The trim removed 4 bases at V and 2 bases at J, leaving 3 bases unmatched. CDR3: CASSGTSATYNEQFF. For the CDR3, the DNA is TGTGCCAGCAGTGGGACTAGCGCGACCTACAATGAGCAGTTCTTC.

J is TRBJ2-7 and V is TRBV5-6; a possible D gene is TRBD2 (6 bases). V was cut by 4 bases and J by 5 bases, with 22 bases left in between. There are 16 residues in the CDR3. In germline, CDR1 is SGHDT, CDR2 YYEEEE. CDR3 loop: CASSGGALAEGDEQYF. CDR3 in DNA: TGTGCCAGCAGCGGCGGGGCATTGGCAGAAGGGGACGAGCAGTACTTC.

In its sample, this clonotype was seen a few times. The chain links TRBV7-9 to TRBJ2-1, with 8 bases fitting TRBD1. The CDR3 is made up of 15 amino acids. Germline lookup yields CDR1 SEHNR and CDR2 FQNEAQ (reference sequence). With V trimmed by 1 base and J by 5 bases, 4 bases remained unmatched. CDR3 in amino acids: CASSLVGQGHNEQFF. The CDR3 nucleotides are TGTGCCAGCAGCTTAGTAGGACAGGGCCACAATGAGCAGTTCTTC.

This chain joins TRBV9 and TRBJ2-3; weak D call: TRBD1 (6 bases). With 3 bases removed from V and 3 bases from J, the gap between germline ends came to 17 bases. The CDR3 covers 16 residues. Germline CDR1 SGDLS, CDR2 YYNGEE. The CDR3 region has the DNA TGTGCCAGCAGCGCCAGGGGCGGAAGTTCAACAGATACGCAGTATTTT. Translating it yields CASSARGGSSTDTQYF.

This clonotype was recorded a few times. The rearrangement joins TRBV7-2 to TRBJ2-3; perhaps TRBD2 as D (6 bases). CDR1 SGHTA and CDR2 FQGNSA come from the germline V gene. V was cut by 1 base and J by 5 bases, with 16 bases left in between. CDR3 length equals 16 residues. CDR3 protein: CASSLDGGPPGDTQYF. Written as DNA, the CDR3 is TGTGCCAGCAGCTTAGACGGGGGACCCCCCGGAGATACGCAGTATTTT.

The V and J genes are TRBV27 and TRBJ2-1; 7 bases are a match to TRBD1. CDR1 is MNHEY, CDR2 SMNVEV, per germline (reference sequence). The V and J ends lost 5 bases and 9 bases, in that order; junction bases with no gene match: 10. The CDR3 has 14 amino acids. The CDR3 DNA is TGTGCCAGCAGTAGAGGGCAGGGGGTGGTTGAGCAGTTCTTC. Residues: CASSRGQGVVEQFF.

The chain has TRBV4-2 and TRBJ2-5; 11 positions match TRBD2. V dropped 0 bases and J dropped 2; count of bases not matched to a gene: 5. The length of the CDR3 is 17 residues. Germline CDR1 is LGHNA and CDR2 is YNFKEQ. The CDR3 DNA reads TGTGCCAGCAGCCAAGATGGGACTAGCGGCCGACAAGAGACCCAGTACTTC. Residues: CASSQDGTSGRQETQYF.

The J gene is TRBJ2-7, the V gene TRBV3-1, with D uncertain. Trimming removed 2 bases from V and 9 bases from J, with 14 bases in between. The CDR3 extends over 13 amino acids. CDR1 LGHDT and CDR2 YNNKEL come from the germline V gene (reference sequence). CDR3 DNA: TGTGCCAGCAGCCAACAACTGTTGGTTGGGCAGTACTTC. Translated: CASSQQLLVGQYF.

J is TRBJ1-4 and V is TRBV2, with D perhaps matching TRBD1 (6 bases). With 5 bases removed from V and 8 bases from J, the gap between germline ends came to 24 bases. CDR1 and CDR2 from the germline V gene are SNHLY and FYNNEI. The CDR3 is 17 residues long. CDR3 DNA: TGTGCCAGCAGTTTTCCGATATACAGGGATAGCGGAGAAAAACTGTTTTTT. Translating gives CASSFPIYRDSGEKLFF.

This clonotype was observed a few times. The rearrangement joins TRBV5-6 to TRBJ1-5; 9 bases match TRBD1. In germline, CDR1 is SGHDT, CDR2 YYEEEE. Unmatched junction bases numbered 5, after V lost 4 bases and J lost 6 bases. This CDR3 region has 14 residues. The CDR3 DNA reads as TGTGCCAGCAGCGAGACAGGGGGTACTCAGCCCCAGCATTTT. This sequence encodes CASSETGGTQPQHF.